The text below deals with one TCR beta chain. The data were taken from a study of OX40 agonist ivuxolimab in advanced cancers. Germline V gives CDR1 SGHNT, CDR2 YYREEE (reference sequence). V shed 4 bases, J shed 8 bases, and the junction held 11 bases outside the gene matches. The CDR3 loop spans 16 amino acids. Sequencing used immunoSEQ multiplex PCR; TCRdb keeps in-frame clones, though not all of them. The sample holds some 120,000 clones, about 90% seen once. The chain couples TRBV5-4 to TRBJ2-1, with 11 bases aligning to TRBD2. The specimen was CD4+ or CD8+ T cells sorted from blood, collected in a trial of the OX40 agonist ivuxolimab. The TCR originated in an adult with an advanced solid tumor such as melanoma, head and neck, liver or kidney cancer. This CDR3 is CASSPKLAGAFHEQFF. CDR3 bases: TGTGCCAGCAGCCCGAAACTAGCGGGAGCTTTCCATGAGCAGTTCTTC.